One TCR beta chain is described in this entry. The authors' processing: Cell counts per sample came from amplifying reference gene primers. Method: immunoSEQ multiplex PCR; TCRdb's copy keeps in-frame clones and lacks some. The DNA gave D and trimming, while V, J and clone size come from that table. The table lists 150,000 or so clones, 87% of them singletons. These data are taken from a study of blood T cell repertoires in COVID-19. Whole-study context: Sources were T cells, B-cell-depleted T cells, or PBMCs; the material itself was cDNA or gDNA.

Germline-derived CDR1 and CDR2 are MRHNA and SNTAGT. The germline V and J ends were trimmed by 11 bases and 2 bases, with 15 bases remaining between them. The CDR3 has 14 amino acids. The sequenced sample was PBMCs or T cells enriched from blood (not recorded which). This clonotype was sampled from a human donor with acute COVID-19. The donor label of this sample is uncertain. The chain has TRBV6-4 and TRBJ1-4; D is possibly TRBD1 (5 bases). This CDR3 reads CAVGGGCTNEKLFF. CDR3 in DNA: TGTGCCGTCGGGGGGGGATGTACTAATGAAAAACTGTTTTTT.